This T cell receptor (beta chain) was found in a study of blood T cell repertoires in COVID-19. Study information: Italy, Spain and the United States were the sources of the convalescent and acute COVID-19 samples.

Generated by immunoSEQ multiplex PCR, the TCRdb table keeps only in-frame clones and is missing some. The sample has approximately 120,000 clones; around 89% are singletons. V lost 2 bases and J lost 2; bases outside the gene matches: 8. Per the germline V gene, CDR1 is SGHNT and CDR2 is YYREEE (reference sequence). The CDR3 covers 16 residues. Sequencing was done on a sample of peripheral blood. V is TRBV5-4 and J is TRBJ2-3; 7 bases are shared with TRBD1. The sequence was obtained from a human donor with acute or convalescent COVID-19. The donor label of this sample is uncertain. The chain's CDR3 is CASSLPTGVNTDTQYF. The CDR3 coding sequence is TGTGCCAGCAGCTTACCAACAGGGGTGAACACAGATACGCAGTATTTT.